Below are 14 T cell receptor beta chains sequenced from a single sample in a study of early T cells in non-severe SARS-CoV-2 infection. Using its own MiXCR run on the 5' RACE reads, TCRdb lists one record per CDR3 protein. The data show under 60,000 distinct CDR3 sequences, with around 10% seen just once and roughly 5.7% held by the top ten. Source: whole blood, taken at baseline. The source is an adult who was a healthcare worker with PCR-confirmed SARS-CoV-2 infection or an uninfected control (not recorded which).

This clonotype occurred many times. J is TRBJ2-3 and V is TRBV29-1; TRBD2 might be the D (5 bases). CDR3 length: 17 amino acids. CDR1 and CDR2 from the germline V gene are SQVTM and ANQGSEA. V was trimmed by 0 bases and J by 2 bases, leaving 18 bases between them. DNA of the CDR3: TGCAGCGTTGAAGATCCGGAGGAGTCGACCCCCACAGATACGCAGTATTTT. It translates to CSVEDPEESTPTDTQYF.

This clonotype was recorded at least ten times. The chain joins TRBV11-1 to TRBJ2-3; 12 bases are shared with TRBD2. Germline V CDR1 and CDR2: SGHAT, FQDESV (reference sequence). The CDR3 has 16 amino acids. The V segment lost 6 bases and the J segment 10 bases; nucleotides outside the gene matches: 14. The CDR3 reads CASSFRLAGEPPPQYF. The DNA for the CDR3 is TGTGCCAGCAGTTTCCGACTAGCGGGAGAGCCTCCCCCGCAGTATTTT.

The chain recombines TRBV11-2 with TRBJ2-5; a weak D match, TRBD2 (5 bases). The CDR3 has 14 amino acids. Trimming cost V 4 bases and J 6 bases, with 15 bases left between them. CDR1 is SGHAT, CDR2 FQNNGV, per germline. CDR3 nucleotides: TGTGCCAGCAGCTCCCACCTTGGGGAGAAGACCCAGTACTTC. It translates to CASSSHLGEKTQYF.

V usage is TRBV20-1 and J usage is TRBJ2-1; 8 nucleotides match TRBD2. V lost 6 bases and J lost 7; bases outside the gene matches: 14. The CDR3 loop spans 15 amino acids. Germline-derived CDR1 and CDR2 are DFQATT and SNEGSKA (reference sequence). CDR3 residues: CSADPPGLGGNEQFF. As DNA, the CDR3 is TGCAGTGCGGACCCTCCGGGACTAGGGGGGAATGAGCAGTTCTTC.

This clonotype showed up many times. The DNA for the CDR3 is TGCGCCAGCAGCTTGATGTCGGTGACCTCCTACAATGAGCAGTTCTTC. Its protein product is CASSLMSVTSYNEQFF. The chain employs TRBV5-1 and TRBJ2-1; no clear D gene. V lost 1 base, J lost 0 bases, and 11 bases lay in between. The germline V gene has CDR1 SGHRS and CDR2 YFSETQ. CDR3 length: 16 amino acids. The whole variable domain, remainder taken from reference TRBV5-1 and TRBJ2-1, is KAGVTQTPRYLIKTRGQQVTLSCSPISGHRSVSWYQQTPGQGLQFLFEYFSETQRNKGNFPGRFSGRQFSNSRSEMNVSTLELGDSALYLCASSLMSVTSYNEQFFGPGTRLTVL.

Note on this clonotype: Compared with germline, one end of the junction differs, possibly owing to a read error. The chain joins TRBV28 to TRBJ1-6; 7 bases are a match to TRBD1. CDR3 length: 16 residues. Germline V lookup: CDR1 MDHEN, CDR2 SYDVKM. The CDR3 loop reads CASRKGGASHNSPLHF. The CDR3 DNA sequence: TGTGCCAGCCGAAAAGGGGGCGCCTCCCATAATTCACCCCTCCACTTT. Full variable domain (remainder filled in from reference TRBV28 and TRBJ1-6): DVKVTQSSRYLVKRTGEKVFLECVQDMDHENMFWYRQDPGLGLRLIYFSYDVKMKEKGDIPEGYSVSREKKERFSLILESASTNQTSMYLCASRKGGASHNSPLHFGNGTRLTVT.

This clonotype was detected ten times or more. This sequence joins TRBV20-1 and TRBJ1-1; unclear D gene. V was shortened by 6 bases and J by 0 bases, with 11 bases between the two germline ends. CDR1 is DFQATT and CDR2 is SNEGSKA in the germline V gene (reference sequence). This CDR3 has 13 residues. The CDR3 region is CSARHILNTEAFF. CDR3 bases: TGCAGTGCCAGACATATATTGAACACTGAAGCTTTCTTT.

The chain carries TRBV18 and TRBJ2-3; no clear D gene. There are 14 residues in the CDR3. Germline-derived CDR1 and CDR2 are KGHSH and LQKENI. Trimming stripped 0 bases from V and 2 bases from J, with 6 bases between. CDR3 in amino acids: CASSPPSFTDTQYF. The CDR3 nucleotides are TGTGCCAGCTCACCACCGTCATTCACAGATACGCAGTATTTT. Based on the CDR3 plus reference TRBV18 and TRBJ2-3, the full variable domain is NAGVMQNPRHLVRRRGQEARLRCSPMKGHSHVYWYRQLPEEGLKFMVYLQKENIIDESGMPKERFSAEFPKEGPSILRIQQVVRGDSAAYFCASSPPSFTDTQYFGPGTRLTVL.

This chain connects TRBV5-6 to TRBJ1-6, with 7 positions matching TRBD1. Germline CDR1 SGHDT, CDR2 YYEEEE. The CDR3 has 19 amino acids. The ends lost 4 bases at V and 0 bases at J; junction bases unmatched: 13. The CDR3 spells CASSGTGTASYSYNSPLHF. The CDR3 bases are TGTGCCAGCAGCGGTACCGGGACAGCTTCTTACTCCTATAATTCACCCCTCCACTTT. The full variable domain, completed using reference TRBV5-6 and TRBJ1-6, is DAGVTQSPTHLIKTRGQQVTLRCSPKSGHDTVSWYQQALGQGPQFIFQYYEEEERQRGNFPDRFSGHQFPNYSSELNVNALLLGDSALYLCASSGTGTASYSYNSPLHFGNGTRLTVT.

This clonotype has a count of ten or more. The rearrangement links TRBV11-2 to TRBJ2-3; D gene unclear. The V and J ends lost 5 bases and 3 bases respectively, with 9 bases between them. Looked up from germline, CDR1 is SGHAT and CDR2 is FQNNGV. The CDR3 length is 13 residues. CDR3 DNA: TGTGCCAGCAGCGTCCCCGGTACAGATACGCAGTATTTT. Translation gives CASSVPGTDTQYF. The entire variable domain, with the rest obtained from reference TRBV11-2 and TRBJ2-3, is as follows: EAGVAQSPRYKIIEKRQSVAFWCNPISGHATLYWYQQILGQGPKLLIQFQNNGVVDDSQLPKDRFSAERLKGVDSTLKIQPAKLEDSAVYLCASSVPGTDTQYFGPGTRLTVL.

This clonotype was seen only a few times. V gene TRBV10-2 combines with J gene TRBJ2-7, with 11 positions matching TRBD1. Trimming removed 3 bases from V and 0 bases from J; junction bases left unmatched: 4. The V gene's germline CDR1 is WSHSY and CDR2 SAAADI. CDR3 length equals 16 residues. Here the CDR3 reads CASSDWGQGGSYEQYF. The CDR3 DNA reads as TGCGCCAGCAGTGACTGGGGACAGGGGGGCTCCTACGAGCAGTACTTC.

This clonotype was seen a handful of times. The chain combines TRBV12-3 or TRBV12-4 with TRBJ2-1; 9 positions agree with TRBD2. V trimming: 2 bases; J trimming: 8 bases; junction bases outside the gene matches: 10. The CDR3 sequence is 16 residues long. The CDR3 DNA is TGTGCCAGCAGTTTATCCGGGACTAGCATTATCCATGAGCAGTTCTTC. Translation: CASSLSGTSIIHEQFF.

This clonotype was picked up a small number of times. One end of the junction is discordant with germline, which a read error may explain. The rearrangement joins TRBV11-2 to TRBJ2-1; D gene uncertain. Germline V gene lookup returns CDR1 SGHAT and CDR2 FQNNGV. This CDR3 region has 14 residues. The CDR3 DNA is TGTGCCAGCAGCTTATCCTCGACGTACACTGAGCAGTTCTTC. Translated, it gives CASSLSSTYTEQFF.

The chain joins TRBV19 to TRBJ2-1; D remains unclear. This CDR3 contains 10 residues. Germline V CDR1 and CDR2: LNHDA, SQIVND (reference sequence). V was cut by 7 bases and J by 9 bases, with 7 bases left in between. DNA of the CDR3: TGTGCCAGTAAAGGCGGTGAGCAGTTCTTC. It yields the protein CASKGGEQFF.